The 5 T cell receptor beta chains in this list originate from one sample, sequenced in a study of human T cells and chemical hapten exposure (dated by TCRdb to the early 2020s). The library was prepared using RACE. Instrument on record: NextSeq 500. The raw public data were reprocessed by TCRdb itself: fastp quality trimming at Q25, MiXCR clonotype calling, in-frame beta chains only. Identical CDR3 proteins give one entry, which carries the most common genes and DNA. The sample table shows around 130,000 distinct CDR3 sequences, and approximately 10% are seen once. Under 2.5% of the sample comes from the top ten. What the time point label conveys for this sample: patch test 3, about 24 weeks after DPC sensitization. The meaning of the sample's treatment or condition label: therapeutic diphenylcyclopropenone sensitization with weekly scalp DPC. This specimen was whole blood, taken in connection with sensitization to the hapten diphenylcyclopropenone (DPC). The receptors originated from a woman in her 50s with alopecia areata. Some clones in this sample may be carry-over from other donors' samples.

This clonotype was detected once. This sequence joins TRBV24-1 and TRBJ2-3; the D is unclear. V was shortened by 10 bases and J by 4 bases, with 14 bases between the two germline ends. CDR1 is KGHDR and CDR2 is SFDVKD in the germline V gene. The CDR3 totals 13 residues. CDR3 nucleotide sequence: TGTGCCACGAGCCCCTTTCGAGCAGATACGCAGTATTTT. This translates into CATSPFRADTQYF.

In its sample, this clonotype was seen a few times. The V gene is TRBV7-9, the J gene TRBJ2-1; the match to TRBD2 covers 13 bases. V shed 3 bases, J shed 7 bases, and the junction held 3 bases outside the gene matches. The CDR3 has 15 amino acids. CDR1 is SEHNR, CDR2 FQNEAQ, per germline (reference sequence). CDR3 sequence reads: CASSFTSGRGNEQFF. The CDR3 region has the DNA TGTGCCAGCAGCTTCACTAGCGGGAGGGGTAATGAGCAGTTCTTC.

This clonotype has at least ten counts. The rearrangement uses TRBV20-1 and TRBJ2-3; 9 bases match TRBD1. CDR1 and CDR2 from the germline V gene are DFQATT and SNEGSKA (reference sequence). V gave up 2 bases and J gave up 4 bases; unmatched junction bases: 1. This CDR3 is built from 13 residues. This CDR3 reads CSARRQGADTQYF. CDR3 DNA: TGCAGTGCTAGAAGACAGGGGGCAGATACGCAGTATTTT.

The chain is built from TRBV15 and TRBJ2-1, with 11 bases that match TRBD2. Germline V lookup: CDR1 LNHNV, CDR2 YYDKDF (reference sequence). This CDR3 contains 15 residues. J was trimmed by 10 bases and V by 3 bases; bases with no gene match: 8. CDR3 in amino acids: CATSSSGGAVIEQFF. CDR3 bases: TGTGCCACCAGCAGTAGCGGGGGGGCAGTCATCGAGCAGTTCTTC. Supplemented by reference TRBV15 and TRBJ2-1, the full variable domain reads DAMVIQNPRYQVTQFGKPVTLSCSQTLNHNVMYWYQQKSSQAPKLLFHYYDKDFNNEADTPDNFQSRRPNTSFCFLDIRSPGLGDTAMYLCATSSSGGAVIEQFFGPGTRLTVL.

The chain has TRBV9 and TRBJ2-2; weak D call: TRBD2 (6 bases). The CDR3 spans 15 residues. Trimming left V 4 bases short and J 6 bases short, with 16 bases between. Germline V gives CDR1 SGDLS, CDR2 YYNGEE. CDR3: CASSLAGRRSGELFF. DNA of the CDR3: TGTGCCAGCAGCCTCGCGGGACGCCGTTCCGGGGAGCTGTTTTTT.